The next 25 T cell receptor beta chains were all read from a single sample in a study of beta chain features in type 1 diabetes. Sequenced material consisted of expressed TCRB transcripts (all of the isolated RNA was reverse transcribed). Only in-frame clones appear in the TCRdb table, and some are missing; sequencing was by immunoSEQ multiplex PCR. The table has over 120,000 clones, 7% to 10% seen once. Material for sequencing was central memory CD4+ T cells from blood. The receptors stem from a man between 18 and 35 years old in good health.

This chain links TRBV19 with TRBJ1-5, with 8 nucleotides matching TRBD1. The CDR3 consists of 13 residues. The germline CDR1 and CDR2 sequences are LNHDA and SQIVND (reference sequence). V trimming: 9 bases; J trimming: 7 bases; junction bases outside the gene matches: 8. The CDR3 region has the DNA TGTGCCAGCAGAGGGACAGGAGGACAGCCCCAGCATTTT. As protein: CASRGTGGQPQHF.

In this sample, this clone turned up a few times. The chain couples TRBV28 to TRBJ1-2; D gene uncertain. This CDR3 has 15 residues. Germline loops: CDR1 MDHEN, CDR2 SYDVKM. Between the trimmed V and J ends, which lost 6 bases and 5 bases, there was a span of 19 bases. The chain's CDR3 is CASSTPKAGNYGYTF. In nucleotides, the CDR3 is TGTGCCAGCAGCACCCCCAAGGCGGGGAATTATGGCTACACCTTC.

This clone was seen a handful of times. The chain couples TRBV5-5 to TRBJ2-3, with 7 bases matching TRBD2. Germline lookup yields CDR1 SGHKS and CDR2 YYEKEE (reference sequence). CDR3 size: 16 residues. J lost 0 bases, V lost 2 bases, and 6 bases had no gene match. CDR3: CASSFGGGFSTDTQYF. Here the CDR3 DNA reads TGTGCCAGCAGCTTCGGGGGAGGGTTTAGCACAGATACGCAGTATTTT.

This clone was counted only a few times. The J gene is TRBJ1-4, the V gene TRBV4-3, with unresolved D. V lost 1 base and J lost 4, with 13 bases in between. The CDR3 consists of 16 residues. In germline, CDR1 is LGHNA, CDR2 YSLEER. The CDR3 DNA is TGCGCCAGCAGCCAAGCGGGCGGGCAGTTTAATGAAAAACTGTTTTTT. It encodes CASSQAGGQFNEKLFF.

This clone has just a few counts. This chain joins TRBV5-1 and TRBJ2-7; 7 bases line up with TRBD2. This CDR3 region has 14 residues. Losses at the gene ends were 0 bases for V and 2 bases for J; bases not matched to a gene: 2. Germline CDR1 and CDR2: SGHRS and YFSETQ. The CDR3 sequence is CASSLASGTYEQYF. The CDR3 DNA reads as TGCGCCAGCAGCTTGGCAAGCGGGACCTACGAGCAGTACTTC.

The V call is TRBV7-8, the J call TRBJ2-5; perhaps TRBD2 as D (5 bases). CDR1 SGHVS and CDR2 FQNEAQ come from the germline V gene. The CDR3 runs to 15 residues. Trimming cost V 2 bases and J 5 bases, with 15 bases left between them. The CDR3 nucleotides are TGTGCCAGCAGCTTAAGTGCAGTGGGAGCCGAGACCCAGTACTTC. Its translation is CASSLSAVGAETQYF. Looking up the rest from reference TRBV7-8 and TRBJ2-5 gives the full variable domain: GAGVSQSPRYKVAKRGQDVALRCDPISGHVSLFWYQQALGQGPEFLTYFQNEAQLDKSGLPSDRFFAERPEGSVSTLKIQRTQQEDSAVYLCASSLSAVGAETQYFGPGTRLLVL.

CDR3 protein: CASSPGATRNSPLHF. The CDR3, as DNA: TGTGCCAGCAGTCCAGGGGCGACGAGGAATTCACCCCTCCACTTT. The chain joins TRBV2 to TRBJ1-6; tentative D call: TRBD1 (6 bases). This CDR3 region has 15 residues. Germline V gene lookup returns CDR1 SNHLY and CDR2 FYNNEI. The V end lost 5 bases, the J end lost 7 bases, and 15 bases lay between the germline ends.

This chain links TRBV9 with TRBJ1-3, with 9 bases identical to TRBD1. The CDR3 extends over 16 amino acids. Germline V gives CDR1 SGDLS, CDR2 YYNGEE. The V segment lost 2 bases and the J segment 0 bases; nucleotides outside the gene matches: 3. CDR3 nucleotide sequence: TGTGCCAGCAGCGTCCTGACAGGGGGCTCTGGAAACACCATATATTTT. Encoded protein: CASSVLTGGSGNTIYF.

V gene TRBV7-2 combines with J gene TRBJ2-1; no reliable D call. The CDR3 length is 15 residues. V lost 0 bases and J lost 0, with 6 bases in between. Germline CDR1 SGHTA, CDR2 FQGNSA. The CDR3 here is CASSLASYSYNEQFF. CDR3 sequence (DNA): TGTGCCAGCAGCTTAGCGAGCTACTCCTACAATGAGCAGTTCTTC.

This chain joins TRBV4-3 and TRBJ1-5; TRBD1 aligns across 8 bases. This CDR3 region has 15 residues. Germline V gene lookup returns CDR1 LGHNA and CDR2 YSLEER. V was pared by 3 bases and J by 5 bases, with 6 bases of the junction left unmatched. The CDR3 loop reads CASSQTGVRDQPQHF. CDR3 DNA: TGCGCCAGCAGCCAGACAGGGGTTCGGGATCAGCCCCAGCATTTT.

The chain links TRBV9 to TRBJ2-3; TRBD2 aligns across 10 bases. The ends lost 4 bases at V and 5 bases at J; junction bases unmatched: 7. Per the germline V gene, CDR1 is SGDLS and CDR2 is YYNGEE. CDR3 size: 15 residues. CDR3 bases: TGTGCCAGCAGCCCAAGACTAGCGGGCGGAGATACGCAGTATTTT. Residues: CASSPRLAGGDTQYF.

This clone appeared a few times. The chain is built from TRBV6-5 and TRBJ1-5, with 7 bases lining up with TRBD1. Germline CDR1 reads MNHEY; CDR2 reads SVGAGI. V shed 7 bases and J 5 bases; nucleotides not matched to a gene: 11. The CDR3 contains 15 residues. The CDR3 here is CASNHQDRVDQPQHF. DNA for the CDR3: TGTGCCAGCAACCATCAAGACAGGGTAGATCAGCCCCAGCATTTT.

The gene calls are TRBV7-2 and TRBJ2-2; tentative D call: TRBD2 (5 bases). Per germline, CDR1 SGHTA and CDR2 FQGNSA. This CDR3 spans 15 amino acids. Trimming pared 5 bases from V and 6 bases from J, leaving 16 bases between. CDR3 DNA: TGTGCCAGCAGCCAAAGTACTAGTTTGGCCGGGGAGCTGTTTTTT. As protein: CASSQSTSLAGELFF. Using reference TRBV7-2 and TRBJ2-2 for the parts outside the CDR3, the full variable domain is GAGVSQSPSNKVTEKGKDVELRCDPISGHTALYWYRQSLGQGLEFLIYFQGNSAPDKSGLPSDRFSAERTGGSVSTLTIQRTQQEDSAVYLCASSQSTSLAGELFFGEGSRLTVL.

The chain couples TRBV10-3 to TRBJ1-4; 8 bases are a match to TRBD1. The CDR3 is made up of 14 amino acids. V shed 3 bases, J shed 6 bases, and the junction held 3 bases outside the gene matches. The germline gives CDR1 ENHRY, CDR2 SYGVKD. The CDR3 reads CAISELQGDEKLFF. The CDR3 coding sequence is TGTGCCATCAGTGAATTACAGGGGGATGAAAAACTGTTTTTT.

This clone has a handful of counts. The rearrangement links TRBV18 to TRBJ2-2, with no clear D. The ends were cut back, 5 bases at V and 0 bases at J, with 7 bases in the middle. The CDR3 runs to 14 residues. CDR1 is KGHSH, CDR2 LQKENI, per germline. DNA of the CDR3: TGTGCCAGCTCAGGGCTTTCGAACACCGGGGAGCTGTTTTTT. Translating it yields CASSGLSNTGELFF.

This clone occurred many times. The V gene is TRBV4-2, the J gene TRBJ2-6; D uncertain. The CDR3 extends over 16 amino acids. Trimming stripped 0 bases from V and 1 base from J, with 7 bases between. From germline, CDR1 is LGHNA and CDR2 YNFKEQ. The chain's CDR3 is CASSQDGQSGANVLTF. The CDR3 bases are TGTGCCAGCAGCCAAGATGGCCAGTCTGGGGCCAACGTCCTGACTTTC.

The chain carries TRBV14 and TRBJ2-3, with TRBD2 identical over 12 bases. This CDR3 comprises 14 residues. Per the germline V gene, CDR1 is SGHDN and CDR2 is FVKESK. V lost 4 bases, J lost 8 bases, and 4 bases stayed unmatched. For the CDR3, the DNA is TGTGCCAGCAGCCCTAGCGGGGGGGCTGGTACGCAGTATTTT. This sequence encodes CASSPSGGAGTQYF.

This sequence joins TRBV13 and TRBJ2-4, with TRBD1 matching over 9 bases. This CDR3 has 15 amino acids. Germline V gene data show CDR1 as PRHDT and CDR2 as FYEKMQ (reference sequence). V lost 5 bases and J lost 4; bases outside the gene matches: 6. Here the CDR3 DNA reads TGTGCCAGCAGCCCGGGACAGGGCAGGAAAAACATTCAGTACTTC. It specifies CASSPGQGRKNIQYF.

This clone was counted only a few times. V usage is TRBV5-1 and J usage is TRBJ1-6, with unresolved D. Germline CDR1 and CDR2: SGHRS and YFSETQ. V lost 4 bases, J lost 9 bases, and 20 bases lay in between. CDR3 length equals 16 residues. In DNA form, the CDR3 reads TGCGCCAGCAGCCCAGAACTTGGCGGCGGGCGTTCACCCCTCCACTTT. Its translation is CASSPELGGGRSPLHF.

The chain couples TRBV5-1 to TRBJ1-6; 9 bases line up with TRBD1. After removal of 0 bases from V and 10 bases from J, the junction contained 5 bases not matched to a gene. CDR3 length: 15 residues. Germline V gives CDR1 SGHRS, CDR2 YFSETQ. CDR3 region: CASSLGATGGSPLHF. The CDR3 coding sequence is TGCGCCAGCAGCTTGGGGGCGACAGGGGGGTCACCCCTCCACTTT.

In its sample, this clone was seen a few times. V gene TRBV5-1 combines with J gene TRBJ2-7, with a weak D call TRBD1 (5 bases). This CDR3 is built from 15 residues. Trimming shortened V by 4 bases and J by 0 bases, and 14 bases separated the two germline ends. In germline, CDR1 is SGHRS, CDR2 YFSETQ. The CDR3 reads CASSGSGALSYEQYF. CDR3 coding DNA: TGCGCCAGCAGCGGGTCTGGGGCCCTCTCCTACGAGCAGTACTTC.

This clone came up a few times. The chain uses TRBV9 and TRBJ2-1, with TRBD2 identical over 8 bases. This CDR3 has 15 residues. Germline loops: CDR1 SGDLS, CDR2 YYNGEE. After removal of 0 bases from V and 4 bases from J, the junction contained 3 bases not matched to a gene. CDR3: CASSVDSGAYNEQFF. CDR3 nucleotide sequence: TGTGCCAGCAGCGTAGATAGCGGGGCATACAATGAGCAGTTCTTC.

The V gene is TRBV7-9, the J gene TRBJ2-5; 7 nucleotides match TRBD2. J gave up 1 base and V 0 bases, and 8 bases lay outside the gene matches. Germline V gives CDR1 SEHNR, CDR2 FQNEAQ (reference sequence). The CDR3 extends over 17 amino acids. In nucleotides, the CDR3 is TGTGCCAGCAGCTTAGCGCTGAGCGGGGTACCCCAAGAGACCCAGTACTTC. This codes for CASSLALSGVPQETQYF.

The V call is TRBV2, the J call TRBJ2-5, with 9 bases matching TRBD1. Trimming at V came to 7 bases and at J to 7 bases, leaving 7 bases not matched to a gene. The CDR3 runs 13 residues. Germline-derived CDR1 and CDR2 are SNHLY and FYNNEI. This CDR3 reads CASTDRGAGTQYF. The DNA for the CDR3 is TGTGCCAGCACGGACAGGGGAGCCGGGACCCAGTACTTC.

The table lists this clone with a few counts. The genes are TRBV9 and TRBJ1-1; no clear D. The CDR3 covers 15 residues. CDR1 is SGDLS, CDR2 YYNGEE, per germline. V was trimmed by 3 bases and J by 0 bases, leaving 12 bases between them. Written as DNA, the CDR3 is TGTGCCAGCAGCGCGGGTGAAGCTTTGAACACTGAAGCTTTCTTT. It translates to CASSAGEALNTEAFF.